Following are 16 T cell receptor beta chains from one sample sequenced in a study of blood T cells in healthy people across ages. PCR was performed a second time for roughly 7 to 12 cycles using a sample-barcoded 5' primer and a J-beta primer mix. Each CDR3 protein is one row after TCRdb ran MiXCR on the 5' RACE reads. The table records some 1.8 million distinct CDR3 sequences, about two fifths of them present only once. The specimen was blood. All receptors come from a human donor in good health.

The genes are TRBV7-9 and TRBJ1-2; 7 bases are shared with TRBD1. The CDR3 has 15 amino acids. Unmatched junction bases numbered 8, after V lost 4 bases and J lost 3 bases. Germline CDR1 reads SEHNR; CDR2 reads FQNEAQ (reference sequence). The CDR3 coding sequence is TGTGCCAGCAGCTCACCGACAGGGCCACACTATGGCTACACCTTC. Translating it yields CASSSPTGPHYGYTF.

The chain recombines TRBV21-1 with TRBJ1-5; TRBD1, the table's D call, lacks a check against the DNA. TRBV21-1 is annotated as a pseudogene. The CDR3 contains 16 residues. The CDR3 sequence: CASSMDRWDSDQPQHF. CDR3 DNA sequence: TGTGCCAGCAGCATGGATCGCTGGGACAGCGATCAGCCCCAGCATTTT.

This clonotype was detected a few times. V is TRBV29-1 and J is TRBJ2-1, with TRBD1 matching 11 bases. Looked up from germline, CDR1 is SQVTM and CDR2 is ANQGSEA. V shed 5 bases, J shed 8 bases, and the junction held 11 bases outside the gene matches. The CDR3 runs to 15 residues. Here the CDR3 DNA reads TGCAGCGTTTCCCAAGGGACAGGGGGGGAACATGAGCAGTTCTTC. It is translated as CSVSQGTGGEHEQFF.

This clonotype was seen more than once but under ten times. The chain is built from TRBV7-2 and TRBJ1-5; perhaps TRBD1 as D (5 bases). Trimming pared 7 bases from V and 6 bases from J, leaving 19 bases between. The CDR3 is made up of 15 amino acids. Germline-derived CDR1 and CDR2 are SGHTA and FQGNSA. CDR3 region: CASTLRGVNGQPQHF. Here the CDR3 DNA reads TGTGCCAGCACCCTCCGGGGGGTAAACGGTCAGCCCCAGCATTTT.

J is TRBJ1-2 and V is TRBV19; D is possibly TRBD1 (5 bases). In germline, CDR1 is LNHDA, CDR2 SQIVND (reference sequence). The CDR3 has 14 residues. V lost 0 bases and J lost 9, with 14 bases in between. The CDR3 region is CASSIDRGPFRYTF. The CDR3 DNA is TGTGCCAGTAGTATAGATCGGGGCCCATTTCGCTACACCTTC.

The rearrangement uses TRBV9 and TRBJ1-5, with D hard to call. Germline CDR1 and CDR2: SGDLS and YYNGEE. There are 16 residues in the CDR3. V shed 0 bases and J shed 7 bases, with 17 bases lying between them. The CDR3 is CASSVEARSQEQPQHF. CDR3 DNA sequence: TGTGCCAGCAGCGTAGAGGCGAGGTCTCAGGAACAGCCCCAGCATTTT.

The J gene is TRBJ2-1, the V gene TRBV7-3; 7 bases line up with TRBD2. The trim removed 5 bases at V and 4 bases at J, leaving 11 bases unmatched. The CDR3 contains 16 residues. The germline gives CDR1 SGHTA, CDR2 FQGTGA. The CDR3 spells CASSPWGTGGYNEQFF. The CDR3 bases are TGTGCCAGCAGCCCATGGGGGACGGGGGGATACAATGAGCAGTTCTTC.

As regards this clonotype: Its ends do not fully match the called genes, so a read error is possible. V usage is TRBV6-5 and J usage is TRBJ2-6, with a possible D match to TRBD1 (5 bases). CDR1 is MNHEY, CDR2 SVGAGI, per germline. The CDR3 loop spans 18 amino acids. CDR3 nucleotide sequence: TGTGCCAGCAGTTACTCGATGGTTTACATCTCTGGGGCCAACGTCCTGATTTTC. It specifies CASSYSMVYISGANVLIF.

The J gene is TRBJ2-1, the V gene TRBV3-1; no definite D call. The germline V and J ends were trimmed by 1 base and 6 bases, with 13 bases remaining between them. This CDR3 contains 15 residues. Germline V gives CDR1 LGHDT, CDR2 YNNKEL (reference sequence). CDR3 in amino acids: CASSQVAGYPNEQFF. As DNA, the CDR3 is TGTGCCAGCAGCCAAGTGGCCGGGTACCCCAATGAGCAGTTCTTC.

This clonotype turned up a few times. The V gene is TRBV7-2, the J gene TRBJ2-3; D ambiguous. Deletions cut 7 bases from V and 2 bases from J, with 16 bases between. Germline CDR1 and CDR2: SGHTA and FQGNSA. This CDR3 has 15 amino acids. The CDR3 coding sequence is TGTGCCAGCACCCCTCAAGCTGGCCTCACAGATACGCAGTATTTT. Protein product: CASTPQAGLTDTQYF.

Comments on this clonotype: At one end the junction does not follow the germline gene, possibly because of a read error. The J gene is TRBJ2-1, the V gene TRBV7-7; D is perhaps TRBD1 (6 bases). CDR1 and CDR2 (germline): SSHAT, FNYEAQ (reference sequence). This CDR3 is built from 16 residues. The CDR3: CASSLVGTSSYNEQFF. CDR3 sequence (DNA): TGTGCTAGCAGCTTAGTCGGGACAAGCTCCTACAATGAGCAGTTCTTC.

The gene calls are TRBV20-1 and TRBJ2-7; tentative D call: TRBD1 (6 bases). The germline V gene has CDR1 DFQATT and CDR2 SNEGSKA (reference sequence). V lost 4 bases, J lost 4 bases, and 14 bases lay in between. The CDR3 extends over 13 amino acids. The CDR3, as DNA: TGCAGTGCTACAACAGGGTCTCGGTACGAGCAGTACTTC. Its translation is CSATTGSRYEQYF.

J is TRBJ2-7 and V is TRBV28; no clear D. Germline CDR1 is MDHEN and CDR2 is SYDVKM. The V and J ends lost 7 bases and 2 bases respectively, with 9 bases between them. The CDR3 is 12 amino acids. DNA of the CDR3: TGTGCCAGCAACGGCCTCACCTACGAGCAGTACTTC. This sequence encodes CASNGLTYEQYF.

V gene TRBV5-5 combines with J gene TRBJ1-2; tentative D call: TRBD1 (5 bases). The germline V gene encodes CDR1 SGHKS and CDR2 YYEKEE (reference sequence). Between the trimmed V and J ends, which lost 2 bases and 8 bases, there was a span of 19 bases. The CDR3 is 15 residues long. The CDR3, as DNA: TGTGCCAGCAGCTTCTGGCAGAACCCACAGGAGGGCTACACCTTC. It encodes CASSFWQNPQEGYTF. Using reference TRBV5-5 and TRBJ1-2 for the parts outside the CDR3, the full variable domain is DAGVTQSPTHLIKTRGQQVTLRCSPISGHKSVSWYQQVLGQGPQFIFQYYEKEERGRGNFPDRFSARQFPNYSSELNVNALLLGDSALYLCASSFWQNPQEGYTFGSGTRLTVV.

The chain is built from TRBV5-1 and TRBJ1-1; maybe TRBD1 (5 bases). The V end was cut by 3 bases, the J end by 1 base, with 10 bases between. This CDR3 region has 14 residues. Germline CDR1 is SGHRS and CDR2 is YFSETQ. This CDR3 is CASSCTQENTEAFF. In DNA form, the CDR3 reads TGCGCCAGCAGCTGCACACAGGAGAACACTGAAGCTTTCTTT.

CDR3 sequence: CASSYSVLANYGYTF. CDR3 sequence (DNA): TGTGCCAGCAGTTACTCTGTCCTAGCTAACTATGGCTACACCTTC. V usage is TRBV6-6 and J usage is TRBJ1-2; D is unclear. Germline V gene lookup returns CDR1 MNHNY and CDR2 SVGAGI (reference sequence). The CDR3 has 15 residues. Deletions cut 0 bases from V and 0 bases from J, with 8 bases between.